The entry that follows covers one TCR beta chain sequence. Its antigen is not identified. One end of the junction is discordant with germline, which a read error may explain. This sample stems from a study of OX40 agonist ivuxolimab in advanced cancers. Turning to the study itself: The patients received agonistic anti-OX40 (CD134) antibody ivuxolimab.

Study-wide points: Expanded clones were, on average, more numerous in CD8+ T cells than in CD4+.

The germline CDR1 and CDR2 sequences are SGHTA and FQGNSA. The CDR3 is 16 residues long. Profiling relied on immunoSEQ multiplex PCR, and the TCRdb table lists in-frame clones only, not all of them. The repertoire holds about 80,000 clones, with 80% to 90% as singletons. This rearrangement joins TRBV7-2 to TRBJ1-2; tentative D call: TRBD1 (5 bases). The sequence came from an adult with an advanced solid tumor such as melanoma, head and neck, liver or kidney cancer. The material was CD4+ or CD8+ T cells sorted from blood, obtained in a trial of the OX40 agonist ivuxolimab. CDR3 protein: CASSLDYAGGTYGYTF. The CDR3 coding sequence is TGTGCCAGCAGTTTAGATTACGCGGGGGGAACCTATGGCTACACCTTC.